The clone carrying this T cell receptor (beta chain) was found a few times. Its antigen is currently unknown. Germline V CDR1 and CDR2: ENHRY, SYGVKD. Unmatched junction bases numbered 10, after V lost 9 bases and J lost 1 base. The CDR3 has 15 amino acids. This sample was included in a study of T cells in Graves' hyperthyroidism and ophthalmopathy. Points from the study as a whole: A 13 V-J signature model discriminated ophthalmopathy versus stable hyperthyroidism. Blood also carried most thyroid clonotypes expanded above 0.001.

Isolation of PBMCs was performed on 8.5 to 10 ml fresh peripheral blood. What was amplified from RNA transcripts were TCR beta CDR3 regions. Using the HTBI primer set, a first-round RT-PCR was run on the TCR CDR3. Via MiXCR, TCRdb re-called the multiplex PCR reads, giving one row per CDR3 protein. This sample yields 550,000 to 600,000 distinct CDR3 sequences, of which around 15% are seen a single time; roughly 18% belongs to the top ten. Specimen: blood. This sequence joins TRBV10-3 and TRBJ1-1; 8 bases match TRBD1. The TCR comes from a woman aged 18-30 years with Graves' hyperthyroidism. CDR3 nucleotides: TGTGCCATTCGGAGACCCGGGACAGGGAACACTGAAGCTTTCTTT. This codes for CAIRRPGTGNTEAFF.